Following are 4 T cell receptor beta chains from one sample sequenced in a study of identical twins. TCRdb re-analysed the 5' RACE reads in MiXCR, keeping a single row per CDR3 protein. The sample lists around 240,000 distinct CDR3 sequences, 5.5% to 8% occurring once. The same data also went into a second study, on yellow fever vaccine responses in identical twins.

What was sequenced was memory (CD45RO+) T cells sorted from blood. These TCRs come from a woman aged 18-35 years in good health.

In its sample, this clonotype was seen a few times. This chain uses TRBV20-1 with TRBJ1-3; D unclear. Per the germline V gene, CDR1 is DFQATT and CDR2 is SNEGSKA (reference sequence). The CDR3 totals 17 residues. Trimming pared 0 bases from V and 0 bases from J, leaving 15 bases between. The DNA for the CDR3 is TGCAGTGCTAGAGATATTCGGCTCGCGAGCTCTGGAAACACCATATATTTT. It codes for CSARDIRLASSGNTIYF.

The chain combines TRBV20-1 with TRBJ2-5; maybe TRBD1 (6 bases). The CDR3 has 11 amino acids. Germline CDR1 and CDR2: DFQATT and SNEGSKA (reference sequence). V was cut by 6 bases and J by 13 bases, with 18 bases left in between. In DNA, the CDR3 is TGCAGTGCCCTCGGACAGTCCGTAGGGTACTTC. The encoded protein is CSALGQSVGYF.

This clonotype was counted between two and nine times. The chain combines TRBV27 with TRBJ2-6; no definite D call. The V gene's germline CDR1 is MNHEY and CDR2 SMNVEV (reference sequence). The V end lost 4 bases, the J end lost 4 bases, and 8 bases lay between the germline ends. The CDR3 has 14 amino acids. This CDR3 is CASSSWGGANVLTF. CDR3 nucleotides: TGTGCCAGCAGTTCATGGGGAGGGGCCAACGTCCTGACTTTC. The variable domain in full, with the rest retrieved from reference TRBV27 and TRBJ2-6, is EAQVTQNPRYLITVTGKKLTVTCSQNMNHEYMSWYRQDPGLGLRQIYYSMNVEVTDKGDVPEGYKVSRKEKRNFPLILESPSPNQTSLYFCASSSWGGANVLTFGAGSRLTVL.

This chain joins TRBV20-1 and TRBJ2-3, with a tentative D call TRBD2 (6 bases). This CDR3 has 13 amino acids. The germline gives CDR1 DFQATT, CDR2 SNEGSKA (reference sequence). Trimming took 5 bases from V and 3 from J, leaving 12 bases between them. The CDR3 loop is CSAPMGGTDTQYF. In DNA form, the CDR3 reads TGCAGTGCTCCTATGGGGGGAACAGATACGCAGTATTTT.